One and the same sample provided the 22 T cell receptor beta chains below, sequenced in a study of tumor-infiltrating lymphocytes in primary liver carcinoma. Germline DNA was extracted too, while blood RNA derived from unsorted whole blood. The input was approximately 500 ng total RNA; TCR beta cDNA was made from it with a constant-region primer. Libraries of TCR beta came from three nested multiplex PCR rounds with slightly modified ARM-PCR. TRBV1-TRBV30 forward primers paired with a C-beta reverse primer drove the first two PCR rounds, about 9 cycles each. TCRdb reanalysed the multiplex PCR reads using MiXCR and keeps one entry per CDR3 protein. This sample has a few hundred thousand distinct CDR3 sequences, with around three fifths found just once. The sample taken for sequencing was peripheral blood. Receptors were obtained from a woman in her 30s with primary liver carcinoma and hepatitis B virus infection.

This clonotype has a count of ten or more. This chain connects TRBV11-1 to TRBJ1-1, with D perhaps matching TRBD1 (5 bases). With 5 bases removed from V and 7 bases from J, the gap between germline ends came to 14 bases. This CDR3 region has 13 residues. Germline CDR1 SGHAT, CDR2 FQDESV (reference sequence). The CDR3 region is CASSLGDGIEAFF. The CDR3 DNA sequence: TGTGCCAGCAGCCTCGGGGACGGAATTGAAGCTTTCTTT. Supplemented by reference TRBV11-1 and TRBJ1-1, the full variable domain reads EAEVAQSPRYKITEKSQAVAFWCDPISGHATLYWYRQILGQGPELLVQFQDESVVDDSQLPKDRFSAERLKGVDSTLKIQPAELGDSAMYLCASSLGDGIEAFFGQGTRLTVV.

With regard to this clonotype: A much larger clone differs by one base, so this may be a read error. The chain employs TRBV29-1 and TRBJ1-2; unclear D gene. The length of the CDR3 is 12 residues. Germline V gene lookup returns CDR1 SQVTM and CDR2 ANQGSEA. Trimming took 3 bases from V and 6 from J, leaving 11 bases between them. CDR3 in amino acids: CSVEFRGHGYTF. The CDR3 region has the DNA TGCAGCGTTGAGTTTCGGGGTCATGGCTACACCTTC.

This clonotype was recorded only once. This sequence joins TRBV11-2 and TRBJ2-3; no firm D call. Trimming stripped 5 bases from V and 11 bases from J, with 17 bases between. The CDR3 totals 13 residues. The germline V gene encodes CDR1 SGHAT and CDR2 FQNNGV. The CDR3 here is CASSTSAGDEQYF. The CDR3 DNA follows: TGTGCCAGCAGCACGAGCGCAGGTGATGAGCAGTATTTT.

This chain links TRBV20-1 with TRBJ2-2, with 7 bases lining up with TRBD2. The V and J ends lost 1 base and 2 bases, in that order; junction bases with no gene match: 16. The CDR3 length is 19 residues. From germline, CDR1 is DFQATT and CDR2 SNEGSKA (reference sequence). This CDR3 reads CSARVSLRESLPNTGELFF. DNA of the CDR3: TGCAGTGCTAGAGTTAGTTTGCGGGAGTCCTTACCAAACACCGGGGAGCTGTTTTTT.

Note on this clonotype: A read error is possible here, since a much larger clone lies one base away. This chain joins TRBV4-1 and TRBJ2-3, with D unclear. V was clipped by 6 bases and J by 3 bases, with 16 bases between them. Germline V gene lookup returns CDR1 MGHRA and CDR2 YSYEKL. CDR3 length: 15 amino acids. Here the CDR3 reads CASSKGAPDTDTQYF. The CDR3 DNA reads as TGCGCCAGCAGTAAAGGAGCCCCCGATACAGATACGCAGTATTTT.

Note on this clonotype: A read error may produce the germline difference seen at one junction end. The chain has TRBV6-6 and TRBJ1-6; D uncertain. Germline V gene lookup returns CDR1 MNHNY and CDR2 SVGAGI (reference sequence). The CDR3 has 15 residues. DNA for the CDR3: TGTGCCAGCAAAGGTTTCAGCTCCTATAATTCACCCTTCCACTTT. Its translation: CASKGFSSYNSPFHF.

The V call is TRBV10-3, the J call TRBJ2-7, with a weak D call TRBD1 (5 bases). V was shortened by 5 bases and J by 3 bases, with 11 bases between the two germline ends. The length of the CDR3 is 13 residues. Germline V gene sequence: CDR1 ENHRY, CDR2 SYGVKD. Here the CDR3 DNA reads TGTGCCATCAGTCATAACAGGTACTACGAGCAGTACTTC. Its protein product is CAISHNRYYEQYF.

With regard to this clonotype: One end of the junction does not line up with germline, which may come from a read error. The chain recombines TRBV12-3 or TRBV12-4 with TRBJ2-2, with 7 positions matching TRBD2. CDR3 size: 16 residues. For the CDR3, the DNA is TGCGCCAGCAGTTTTGGGGGAGGGTTGGTCATCGGGGAACTGTTTTTT. Amino acids: CASSFGGGLVIGELFF.

Regarding this clonotype: A junction end diverges from the germline sequence, so it may reflect a read error. The rearrangement joins TRBV28 to TRBJ2-3; the match to TRBD2 covers 8 bases. Germline V gene lookup returns CDR1 MDHEN and CDR2 SYDVKM. The CDR3 runs to 15 residues. The CDR3: CASSTSGSLKDMQYF. DNA of the CDR3: TGTGCCAGCAGTACCAGCGGGAGTCTGAAAGATATGCAGTATTTT.

This clonotype was recorded a few times. The rearrangement joins TRBV28 to TRBJ2-4; TRBD2 matches at 13 bases. Germline assignment: CDR1 MDHEN and CDR2 SYDVKM. V dropped 3 bases and J dropped 0; count of bases not matched to a gene: 2. The CDR3 length is 17 residues. The CDR3 region has the DNA TGTGCCAGCAGTTTGACTAGCGGGAGGTTAGCCAAAAACATTCAGTACTTC. Encoded protein: CASSLTSGRLAKNIQYF.

For this clonotype: The junction and the germline gene differ at one end; a read error may be behind it. The chain has TRBV4-3 and TRBJ2-6, with 14 bases matching TRBD2. CDR1 and CDR2 from the germline V gene are LGHNA and YSLEER. The CDR3 contains 20 residues. The CDR3 sequence is CASSRRVGLAGASGANILTF. DNA of the CDR3: TGCGCCAGCAGCCGAAGAGTGGGACTAGCGGGAGCGTCTGGGGCCAACATCCTGACTTTC.

A word on this clonotype: A read error may be the cause here, since a much bigger clone is one base away. V and J are TRBV29-1 and TRBJ2-5; D assignment may be TRBD1 or TRBD2 (5 bases each). CDR3 size: 15 residues. Trimming cost V 4 bases and J 4 bases, with 19 bases left between them. From germline, CDR1 is SQVTM and CDR2 ANQGSEA. CDR3 region: CSVVVGTYPRETQYF. DNA for the CDR3: TGCAGCGTTGTGGTCGGGACGTACCCACGAGAGACCCAGTACTTC. Drawing the rest from reference TRBV29-1 and TRBJ2-5, the complete variable domain is SAVISQKPSRDICQRGTSLTIQCQVDSQVTMMFWYRQQPGQSLTLIATANQGSEATYESGFVIDKFPISRPNLTFSTLTVSNMSPEDSSIYLCSVVVGTYPRETQYFGPGTRLLVL.

In its sample, this clonotype was seen many times. This sequence joins TRBV6-6 and TRBJ2-1; TRBD2 matches at 7 bases. The CDR3 runs 17 residues. Unmatched junction bases numbered 5, after V lost 0 bases and J lost 0 bases. Germline V CDR1 and CDR2: MNHNY, SVGAGI (reference sequence). This CDR3 is CASSYSPRGSSYNEQFF. The CDR3 DNA is TGTGCCAGCAGTTACTCCCCTCGCGGGAGCTCCTACAATGAGCAGTTCTTC.

The chain combines TRBV28 with TRBJ2-1; a possible D gene is TRBD2 (5 bases). V lost 3 bases to trimming and J lost 6 bases, with 9 bases between them. CDR3 length equals 13 residues. Germline CDR1 and CDR2: MDHEN and SYDVKM. This chain's CDR3 is CASSFAGGNEQFF. CDR3 DNA sequence: TGTGCCAGCAGTTTCGCGGGTGGCAATGAGCAGTTCTTC.

J is TRBJ2-1 and V is TRBV7-9, with TRBD2 matching over 13 bases. After removal of 3 bases from V and 5 bases from J, the junction contained 7 bases not matched to a gene. Looked up from germline, CDR1 is SEHNR and CDR2 is FQNEAQ (reference sequence). The CDR3 has 17 amino acids. The CDR3 DNA follows: TGTGCCAGCAGCTTCTCCCTACTAGCGGGAGGGGACAATGAGCAGTTCTTC. Protein sequence: CASSFSLLAGGDNEQFF.

The sample holds one count of this clonotype. J is TRBJ1-2 and V is TRBV28; weak D call: TRBD1 (5 bases). This CDR3 has 13 amino acids. Per the germline V gene, CDR1 is MDHEN and CDR2 is SYDVKM. CDR3 in amino acids: CVILGRRDYGYTF. The CDR3 DNA follows: TGTGTCATCCTGGGACGGCGGGACTATGGCTACACCTTC.

About this clonotype itself: Relative to the germline gene, one junction end is altered; a read error may explain this. The chain combines TRBV4-3 with TRBJ2-5; D may be TRBD1 (5 bases). Germline-derived CDR1 and CDR2 are LGHNA and YSLEER. The CDR3 sequence is 18 residues long. CDR3 sequence: CAGSPSLGAQEPQETQYF. In DNA form, the CDR3 reads TGCGCCGGCAGCCCCTCTCTTGGGGCTCAGGAACCCCAAGAGACCCAGTACTTC.

Ten or more counts support this clonotype. The chain has TRBV12-3 or TRBV12-4 and TRBJ2-1; possible D gene TRBD2, 5 bases. Trimming removed 8 bases from V and 2 bases from J, with 10 bases in between. This CDR3 region has 13 residues. The CDR3 coding sequence is TGTGCCAGCTCCCCAGCGGCCTACAATGAGCAGTTCTTC. Translation: CASSPAAYNEQFF.

On this clonotype: Germline and junction disagree at one end, which may indicate a read error. This chain connects TRBV11-2 to TRBJ1-1, with unresolved D. The CDR3 loop spans 12 amino acids. Germline CDR1 SGHAT, CDR2 FQNNGV. CDR3: CASSLGRSEASF. For the CDR3, the DNA is TGTGCCAGCAGCCTAGGACGTAGTGAAGCTTCCTTT. The whole variable domain, filled in from reference TRBV11-2 and TRBJ1-1, reads EAGVAQSPRYKIIEKRQSVAFWCNPISGHATLYWYQQILGQGPKLLIQFQNNGVVDDSQLPKDRFSAERLKGVDSTLKIQPAKLEDSAVYLCASSLGRSEASFGQGTRLTVV.

Only a few counts were recorded for this clonotype. The V and J genes are TRBV7-9 and TRBJ2-7; 8 bases line up with TRBD2. V lost 2 bases to trimming and J lost 0 bases; unmatched junction nucleotides: 3. CDR1 SEHNR and CDR2 FQNEAQ come from the germline V gene (reference sequence). The CDR3 contains 15 residues. CDR3 sequence reads: CASSLSGGPSYEQYF. DNA of the CDR3: TGTGCCAGCAGCTTATCGGGAGGGCCCTCCTACGAGCAGTACTTC.

This clonotype was seen at least ten times. This chain uses TRBV29-1 with TRBJ1-1; D ambiguous. The CDR3 sequence is 12 residues long. Trimming shortened V by 4 bases and J by 2 bases, and 8 bases separated the two germline ends. The V gene's germline CDR1 is SQVTM and CDR2 ANQGSEA. As DNA, the CDR3 is TGCAGCGTTGCAGGCAGCAACACTGAAGCTTTCTTT. Its translation: CSVAGSNTEAFF. Full variable domain (missing parts from reference TRBV29-1 and TRBJ1-1): SAVISQKPSRDICQRGTSLTIQCQVDSQVTMMFWYRQQPGQSLTLIATANQGSEATYESGFVIDKFPISRPNLTFSTLTVSNMSPEDSSIYLCSVAGSNTEAFFGQGTRLTVV.

The table lists this clonotype with a few counts. The chain carries TRBV4-3 and TRBJ2-7; D remains ambiguous. This CDR3 has 14 amino acids. In germline, CDR1 is LGHNA, CDR2 YSLEER. The V and J ends lost 0 bases and 0 bases respectively, with 6 bases between them. CDR3 coding DNA: TGCGCCAGCAGCCAAGATAGTATCTCCTACGAGCAGTACTTC. This sequence encodes CASSQDSISYEQYF.